The 31 T cell receptor beta chains below were found in one sample sequenced in a study of T cell responses to AZD1222 COVID-19 vaccine. Here immunoSEQ multiplex PCR was the method, and the copy in TCRdb shows in-frame clones only, minus some. Among about 73,000 clones listed, 75% to 90% were seen once. Here the sequenced sample was peripheral blood, taken 28 days after the second AZD1222 dose. All receptors derive from an adult who received the AZD1222 COVID-19 vaccine.

Written as DNA, the CDR3 is TGTGCCAGCAGCCAAGCTGGCCTCCACCTCTACTCTGGGGCCAACGTCCTGACTTTC. This codes for CASSQAGLHLYSGANVLTF. V gene TRBV3-1 (or the pseudogene TRBV3-2) combines with J gene TRBJ2-6, with D unclear. The V end lost 1 base, the J end lost 0 bases, and 16 bases lay between the germline ends. The CDR3 contains 19 residues. Germline CDR1 is LGHDT and CDR2 is YNNKEL (reference sequence).

This rearrangement joins TRBV19 to TRBJ1-5; D not certain. V lost 3 bases and J 4 bases, leaving 13 bases between the germline ends. This CDR3 comprises 15 residues. CDR1 is LNHDA and CDR2 is SQIVND in the germline V gene (reference sequence). In DNA form, the CDR3 reads TGTGCCAGTAGTATTGATCGCATCGGAAATCAGCCCCAGCATTTT. Its translation is CASSIDRIGNQPQHF.

The genes are TRBV28 and TRBJ2-5, with a possible D match to TRBD2 (6 bases). CDR1 and CDR2 from the germline V gene are MDHEN and SYDVKM. CDR3 length equals 14 residues. Trimming shortened V by 7 bases and J by 5 bases, and 17 bases separated the two germline ends. CDR3 sequence: CASNGGFSGETQYF. The CDR3 bases are TGTGCCAGCAATGGGGGGTTCTCAGGGGAGACCCAGTACTTC.

This chain connects TRBV3-1 (or the pseudogene TRBV3-2) to TRBJ1-2; no clear D. This CDR3 comprises 15 residues. V was shortened by 0 bases and J by 7 bases, with 15 bases between the two germline ends. Germline CDR1 LGHDT, CDR2 YNNKEL (reference sequence). This CDR3 is CASSQDSWTSAGYTF. DNA for the CDR3: TGTGCCAGCAGCCAAGATTCATGGACGTCTGCTGGCTACACCTTC.

This chain joins TRBV19 and TRBJ1-2; the D gene is possibly TRBD1 (5 bases). The CDR3 is made up of 13 amino acids. V was clipped by 5 bases and J by 4 bases, with 11 bases between them. Germline V gene lookup returns CDR1 LNHDA and CDR2 SQIVND (reference sequence). CDR3 loop: CASSLGVSYGYTF. The DNA for the CDR3 is TGTGCCAGTAGTCTAGGGGTTTCCTATGGCTACACCTTC.

This CDR3 reads CASSTPSGRGTGELFF. The CDR3 nucleotides are TGTGCCAGTAGTACTCCTAGCGGGAGGGGCACCGGGGAGCTGTTTTTT. J is TRBJ2-2 and V is TRBV19; TRBD2 matches 12 bases. Germline assignment: CDR1 LNHDA and CDR2 SQIVND (reference sequence). V gave up 4 bases and J gave up 4 bases; unmatched junction bases: 4. The CDR3 sequence is 16 residues long. The entire variable domain, with the rest obtained from reference TRBV19 and TRBJ2-2, is as follows: DGGITQSPKYLFRKEGQNVTLSCEQNLNHDAMYWYRQDPGQGLRLIYYSQIVNDFQKGDIAEGYSVSREKKESFPLTVTSAQKNPTAFYLCASSTPSGRGTGELFFGEGSRLTVL.

The chain has TRBV2 and TRBJ2-7; perhaps D is TRBD1 or TRBD2 (5 bases each). The germline V gene encodes CDR1 SNHLY and CDR2 FYNNEI. The V gene lost 6 bases and the J gene lost 6 bases, with 18 bases spanning the gap. There are 14 residues in the CDR3. The CDR3, as DNA: TGTGCCAGCAGCCAGGGACGGCTTCAGGGCGAGCAGTACTTC. Translated, it gives CASSQGRLQGEQYF.

CDR3 nucleotide sequence: TGTGCCAGCAGCCCGGACGGTCTCGCCGAGCAGTACTTC. Its protein is CASSPDGLAEQYF. The chain combines TRBV7-2 with TRBJ2-7; D unclear. Trimming removed 5 bases at V and 6 bases at J, with 14 bases between. Germline-derived CDR1 and CDR2 are SGHTA and FQGNSA. CDR3 size: 13 residues.

The chain is built from TRBV11-2 and TRBJ1-6; D is perhaps TRBD1 (5 bases). Germline lookup yields CDR1 SGHAT and CDR2 FQNNGV. V was clipped by 2 bases and J by 8 bases, with 13 bases between them. The CDR3 loop spans 15 amino acids. The CDR3 loop reads CASSLMRGRDSPLHF. The CDR3 region has the DNA TGTGCCAGCAGCTTAATGAGGGGTCGGGATTCACCCCTCCACTTT.

This sequence joins TRBV18 and TRBJ1-4, with 10 bases that match TRBD1. This CDR3 is 14 amino acids long. V lost 3 bases to trimming and J lost 7 bases; unmatched junction nucleotides: 2. CDR1 is KGHSH and CDR2 is LQKENI in the germline V gene. The CDR3 spells CASSPGTGAEKLFF. DNA of the CDR3: TGTGCCAGCTCACCGGGGACAGGGGCTGAAAAACTGTTTTTT. Supplemented by reference TRBV18 and TRBJ1-4, the full variable domain reads NAGVMQNPRHLVRRRGQEARLRCSPMKGHSHVYWYRQLPEEGLKFMVYLQKENIIDESGMPKERFSAEFPKEGPSILRIQQVVRGDSAAYFCASSPGTGAEKLFFGSGTQLSVL.

CDR3 in DNA: TGTGCCAGCAGTTACTCGACCCCTGAAGCTTTCTTT. Protein product: CASSYSTPEAFF. This chain links TRBV6-5 with TRBJ1-1; D is undetermined. This CDR3 spans 12 amino acids. Germline CDR1 and CDR2: MNHEY and SVGAGI. V shed 0 bases and J shed 6 bases, with 5 bases lying between them.

The chain carries TRBV9 and TRBJ2-3; 9 nucleotides agree with TRBD2. The CDR3 totals 16 residues. CDR1 SGDLS and CDR2 YYNGEE come from the germline V gene. J gave up 6 bases and V 0 bases, and 8 bases lay outside the gene matches. For the CDR3, the DNA is TGTGCCAGCAGCGTAGGGGATAGCGGGAGAAGGGATACGCAGTATTTT. This translates into CASSVGDSGRRDTQYF.

CDR3 sequence (DNA): TGTGCCAGCAGCCTTGAGGGCAGGGACCGTGGCTACACCTTC. It encodes CASSLEGRDRGYTF. This chain uses TRBV5-6 with TRBJ1-2; maybe TRBD1 (5 bases). CDR1 is SGHDT, CDR2 YYEEEE, per germline. This CDR3 has 14 residues. V lost 4 bases and J 7 bases, leaving 17 bases between the germline ends.

The chain recombines TRBV21-1 with TRBJ1-1; TRBD1 was called by the table and not checked on the DNA. TRBV21-1 is a listed pseudogene. The CDR3 runs to 16 residues. Here the CDR3 reads CARPRERGRKCVRAFF. CDR3 nucleotides: TGTGCCAGGCCGAGGGAAAGGGGGCGGAAGTGTGTGCGTGCTTTCTTT.

The chain is built from TRBV30 and TRBJ2-1, with no clear D. With 3 bases removed from V and 1 base from J, the gap between germline ends came to 1 base. The CDR3 loop spans 11 amino acids. Looked up from germline, CDR1 is GTSNPN and CDR2 is SVGIG (reference sequence). The CDR3 region is CAWRSYNEQFF. As DNA, the CDR3 is TGTGCCTGGAGATCCTACAATGAGCAGTTCTTC.

The chain combines TRBV7-9 with TRBJ2-3, with D possibly being TRBD1 or TRBD2 (5 bases each). Trimming took off 1 base at V and 2 bases at J, with 10 bases between the two ends. The CDR3 covers 15 residues. Germline V gene lookup returns CDR1 SEHNR and CDR2 FQNEAQ (reference sequence). CDR3 in amino acids: CASSLDPGPTDTQYF. The DNA for the CDR3 is TGTGCCAGCAGCTTAGATCCGGGGCCCACAGATACGCAGTATTTT.

V usage is TRBV15 and J usage is TRBJ1-5; D unclear. In germline, CDR1 is LNHNV, CDR2 YYDKDF (reference sequence). The V gene lost 3 bases and the J gene lost 5 bases, with 5 bases spanning the gap. This CDR3 has 12 residues. This chain's CDR3 is CATSRWDQPQHF. CDR3 DNA sequence: TGTGCCACCAGCAGGTGGGATCAGCCCCAGCATTTT.

This chain links TRBV6-5 with TRBJ1-1, with D perhaps matching TRBD1 (6 bases). The V gene's germline CDR1 is MNHEY and CDR2 SVGAGI. This CDR3 is built from 15 residues. Trimming left V 6 bases short and J 0 bases short, with 14 bases between. The DNA of the CDR3 is TGTGCCAGCAGGGGACAAGGAAGCATGAACACTGAAGCTTTCTTT. Amino acids: CASRGQGSMNTEAFF.

This chain joins TRBV5-1 and TRBJ2-7; TRBD2 aligns across 7 bases. The CDR3 has 14 residues. CDR1 and CDR2 (germline): SGHRS, YFSETQ. J was trimmed by 0 bases and V by 2 bases; bases with no gene match: 2. The CDR3: CASSFGGSSYEQYV. The CDR3, as DNA: TGCGCCAGCAGCTTCGGCGGGAGCTCCTACGAGCAGTACGTC.

V is TRBV5-1 and J is TRBJ2-1; 8 bases align to TRBD2. The CDR3 runs to 15 residues. V dropped 2 bases and J dropped 9; count of bases not matched to a gene: 10. CDR1 is SGHRS, CDR2 YFSETQ, per germline. The CDR3 here is CASSLGLAGSGEQFF. In DNA, the CDR3 is TGCGCCAGCAGCTTAGGACTAGCAGGTAGTGGTGAGCAGTTCTTC.

The chain carries TRBV19 and TRBJ2-2; no clear D gene. CDR1 and CDR2 from the germline V gene are LNHDA and SQIVND (reference sequence). This CDR3 region has 15 residues. V was cut by 6 bases and J by 7 bases, with 18 bases left in between. Here the CDR3 DNA reads TGTGCCAGTAGGCTACGGGCACCTCGGAGCGGGGAGCTGTTTTTT. Residues: CASRLRAPRSGELFF.

The J gene is TRBJ2-7, the V gene TRBV30, with TRBD1 as a possible D gene (5 bases). Trimming left V 1 base short and J 12 bases short, with 13 bases between. This CDR3 has 11 amino acids. Germline V gene lookup returns CDR1 GTSNPN and CDR2 SVGIG (reference sequence). The CDR3 coding sequence is TGTGCCTGGAGTGAGGGGCCCTTGGTGTACTTC. It codes for CAWSEGPLVYF.

The chain links TRBV6-5 to TRBJ1-2, with D perhaps matching TRBD1 (5 bases). The CDR3 is made up of 15 amino acids. Germline V gene data show CDR1 as MNHEY and CDR2 as SVGAGI. The V and J ends lost 6 bases and 8 bases respectively, with 22 bases between them. Here the CDR3 DNA reads TGTGCCAGCAGCCAAACACGGGGGACCGTGGGGGGCTACACCTTC. It specifies CASSQTRGTVGGYTF.

This clone was found once. The chain carries TRBV27 and TRBJ2-2; D possibly corresponds to TRBD1 (6 bases). The CDR3 is 13 amino acids. Trimming pared 9 bases from V and 9 bases from J, leaving 17 bases between. The V gene's germline CDR1 is MNHEY and CDR2 SMNVEV (reference sequence). CDR3 DNA: TGTGCCAGTGGTAGAACAGGGTTCCGGGAGCTGTTTTTT. The encoded protein is CASGRTGFRELFF.

The gene calls are TRBV6-5 and TRBJ1-1; D unresolved. The V gene lost 3 bases and the J gene lost 1 base, with 12 bases spanning the gap. The germline gives CDR1 MNHEY, CDR2 SVGAGI. CDR3 length: 15 residues. The CDR3 DNA reads as TGTGCCAGCAGTTATAAGTCCGGTGGGAACACTGAAGCTTTCTTT. This encodes CASSYKSGGNTEAFF.

The chain has TRBV5-1 and TRBJ1-3; D unclear. The CDR3 has 15 residues. Deletions cut 2 bases from V and 8 bases from J, with 17 bases between. Per germline, CDR1 SGHRS and CDR2 YFSETQ. The CDR3: CASSFNTGGGDTIYF. The CDR3 DNA reads as TGCGCCAGCAGCTTTAATACCGGTGGCGGGGACACCATATATTTT.

This CDR3 reads CASSLHGLAGMQYF. Written as DNA, the CDR3 is TGTGCCAGCAGCCTCCATGGACTAGCGGGGATGCAGTACTTC. The chain links TRBV7-2 to TRBJ2-7; TRBD2 matches 12 bases. J lost 9 bases, V lost 5 bases, and 8 bases had no gene match. Germline assignment: CDR1 SGHTA and CDR2 FQGNSA. The CDR3 is made up of 14 amino acids.

The CDR3, as DNA: TGTGCCAGCAGTCCGGGGGGCCTGCGGGTCGATGAGCAGTTCTTC. Translated: CASSPGGLRVDEQFF. The V gene is TRBV6-5, the J gene TRBJ2-1; D is possibly TRBD2 (7 bases). The CDR3 contains 15 residues. CDR1 is MNHEY and CDR2 is SVGAGI in the germline V gene. V lost 5 bases to trimming and J lost 8 bases, with 19 bases between them.

The chain's CDR3 is CASSHSAGYHEQYF. The CDR3 DNA reads TGTGCCAGCAGCCATTCAGCCGGGTACCACGAGCAGTACTTC. The J gene is TRBJ2-7, the V gene TRBV3-1 (or the pseudogene TRBV3-2); D not resolved. CDR1 LGHDT and CDR2 YNNKEL come from the germline V gene (reference sequence). Trimming took off 3 bases at V and 5 bases at J, with 14 bases between the two ends. CDR3 length: 14 amino acids.

V is TRBV3-1 (or the pseudogene TRBV3-2) and J is TRBJ2-1; TRBD2 might be the D (6 bases). Germline CDR1 LGHDT, CDR2 YNNKEL (reference sequence). The CDR3 has 13 amino acids. V was clipped by 8 bases and J by 1 base, with 9 bases between them. The CDR3 loop is CASGRSSYNEQFF. CDR3 nucleotide sequence: TGTGCCAGCGGGAGGAGTTCCTACAATGAGCAGTTCTTC.

V usage is TRBV29-1 and J usage is TRBJ2-2; perhaps TRBD1 as D (5 bases). CDR3 length: 15 amino acids. Germline values: CDR1 SQVTM, CDR2 ANQGSEA. The V and J ends lost 6 bases and 7 bases respectively, with 21 bases between them. The CDR3 is CSVVDSISRVGELFF. Written as DNA, the CDR3 is TGCAGCGTGGTAGACAGCATCAGCCGGGTCGGGGAGCTGTTTTTT.